The 20 T cell receptor beta chains presented below share a single source sample, sequenced in a study of CD8 T cells in ankylosing spondylitis. Whole-study findings and limits: Within ankylosing spondylitis blood, a TCR beta motif made up of eight highly homologous variants appeared to be characteristic.

Their recognized antigens are unknown. TCRdb passed the 5' RACE reads through MiXCR, listing each CDR3 protein once. The table has about 500,000 distinct CDR3 sequences, 5.3% seen once. The sequenced sample consisted of blood, either unsorted or a sorted T cell fraction (not recorded which). The receptors come from a male donor with ankylosing spondylitis.

Here the CDR3 DNA reads TGCGCCAGCAGCCAGGATTTACCGGGACTAGCGGGGGTATTCAGATCGGAGACCCAGTACTTC. Protein sequence: CASSQDLPGLAGVFRSETQYF. This sequence joins TRBV4-1 and TRBJ2-5, with 14 bases identical to TRBD2. Germline V lookup: CDR1 MGHRA, CDR2 YSYEKL. The CDR3 runs 21 residues. The ends lost 3 bases at V and 5 bases at J; junction bases unmatched: 20.

This rearrangement joins TRBV6-1 to TRBJ2-7; D unclear. The germline V and J ends were trimmed by 6 bases and 3 bases, with 15 bases remaining between them. CDR3 length equals 14 residues. Per germline, CDR1 MNHNS and CDR2 SASEGT. This chain's CDR3 is CASRRPGPNYEQYF. As DNA, the CDR3 is TGTGCCAGCAGACGGCCGGGCCCTAACTACGAGCAGTACTTC.

This clonotype was counted ten times or more. The rearrangement joins TRBV6-2 or TRBV6-3 to TRBJ1-5; no clear D gene. Germline V gene lookup returns CDR1 MNHEY and CDR2 SVGEGT. V was clipped by 6 bases and J by 6 bases, with 9 bases between them. CDR3 length: 12 amino acids. In DNA form, the CDR3 reads TGTGCCAGCAGCCCGCGGGTTCAGCCCCAGCATTTT. It is translated as CASSPRVQPQHF.

This clonotype was found many times. V is TRBV12-3 or TRBV12-4 and J is TRBJ2-1, with 9 bases fitting TRBD2. Trimming at V came to 2 bases and at J to 15 bases, leaving 8 bases not matched to a gene. The length of the CDR3 is 13 residues. The CDR3 region has the DNA TGTGCCAGCAGTTTATTACCAGCGGGAGGACCGTTCTTC. Amino acids: CASSLLPAGGPFF.

This clonotype was observed at least ten times. This chain connects TRBV4-3 to TRBJ1-2, with D possibly matching TRBD1 (6 bases). Trimming shortened V by 2 bases and J by 3 bases, and 13 bases separated the two germline ends. The germline V gene has CDR1 LGHNA and CDR2 YSLEER. This CDR3 region has 15 residues. CDR3 loop: CASSQSIGGYYGYTF. As DNA, the CDR3 is TGCGCCAGCAGCCAATCCATCGGGGGCTACTATGGCTACACCTTC.

This clonotype was detected many times. The chain is built from TRBV5-1 and TRBJ1-1; 7 nucleotides line up with TRBD1. There are 14 residues in the CDR3. Germline-derived CDR1 and CDR2 are SGHRS and YFSETQ. Trimming removed 1 base from V and 4 bases from J; junction bases left unmatched: 4. CDR3 coding DNA: TGCGCCAGCAGCTTGACAGGGGCGCGCACTGAAGCTTTCTTT. This sequence encodes CASSLTGARTEAFF.

Note on this clonotype: It may be a read error: a sequence one base away is much more abundant. The chain is built from TRBV20-1 and TRBJ2-3; 7 nucleotides line up with TRBD2. The CDR3 sequence is 14 residues long. V was pared by 7 bases and J by 4 bases, with 11 bases of the junction left unmatched. Germline CDR1 reads DFQATT; CDR2 reads SNEGSKA (reference sequence). The CDR3 DNA follows: TGCAGTGGTGGGACTACATATAGCGCAGATACGCAGTATTTT. This gives the protein CSGGTTYSADTQYF.

This clonotype was observed many times. The chain has TRBV12-3 or TRBV12-4 and TRBJ2-7; 11 bases align to TRBD2. The CDR3 length is 16 residues. The V and J ends lost 5 bases and 5 bases, in that order; junction bases with no gene match: 11. CDR3 nucleotide sequence: TGTGCCAGCAGTATACGCATAGCGGGAGGGCAGAACGAGCAGTACTTC. Protein product: CASSIRIAGGQNEQYF.

CDR3 in amino acids: CSASHRDRGGEQYF. The CDR3 nucleotides read TGCAGTGCTAGTCATCGGGACAGGGGAGGCGAGCAGTACTTC. The V and J genes are TRBV20-1 and TRBJ2-7, with 10 bases lining up with TRBD1. The V segment lost 3 bases and the J segment 6 bases; nucleotides outside the gene matches: 8. Germline CDR1 is DFQATT and CDR2 is SNEGSKA (reference sequence). CDR3 length: 14 amino acids.

This clonotype was observed many times. CDR3 residues: CSVGLGNEQFF. The CDR3 DNA follows: TGCAGCGTGGGACTAGGGAATGAGCAGTTCTTC. V is TRBV29-1 and J is TRBJ2-1, with 8 bases aligning to TRBD2. V lost 6 bases and J lost 7; bases outside the gene matches: 2. CDR3 size: 11 residues. Germline CDR1 and CDR2: SQVTM and ANQGSEA.

In its sample, this clonotype was seen many times. CDR3: CASSSTGVGYTF. Here the CDR3 DNA reads TGTGCCAGCTCTTCGACAGGGGTCGGCTACACCTTC. The rearrangement uses TRBV18 and TRBJ1-2, with 8 bases fitting TRBD1. This CDR3 is 12 amino acids long. Germline trimming cut 6 bases from V and 8 bases from J; bases unmatched to any gene: 5. Germline lookup yields CDR1 KGHSH and CDR2 LQKENI.

The chain couples TRBV7-9 to TRBJ2-2; D gene uncertain. Trimming took off 7 bases at V and 7 bases at J, with 7 bases between the two ends. Germline V lookup: CDR1 SEHNR, CDR2 FQNEAQ (reference sequence). This CDR3 contains 11 residues. The CDR3 loop reads CASTFVGELFF. DNA of the CDR3: TGTGCCAGCACCTTCGTCGGGGAGCTGTTTTTT. Full variable domain (missing parts from reference TRBV7-9 and TRBJ2-2): DTGVSQNPRHKITKRGQNVTFRCDPISEHNRLYWYRQTLGQGPEFLTYFQNEAQLEKSRLLSDRFSAERPKGSFSTLEIQRTEQGDSAMYLCASTFVGELFFGEGSRLTVL.

This clonotype was observed many times. The chain recombines TRBV5-1 with TRBJ1-5; 7 nucleotides agree with TRBD1. The CDR3 covers 16 residues. Germline-derived CDR1 and CDR2 are SGHRS and YFSETQ. Trimming at V came to 4 bases and at J to 1 base, leaving 8 bases not matched to a gene. The CDR3 spells CASSPQGLGSNQPQHF. The CDR3 DNA is TGCGCCAGCAGCCCACAGGGGTTGGGCAGCAATCAGCCCCAGCATTTT.

The sample holds many counts of this clonotype. CDR3 nucleotide sequence: TGTGCCAGCTCACCACCGTACAGTTCCTACGAGCAGTACTTC. It specifies CASSPPYSSYEQYF. V is TRBV18 and J is TRBJ2-7, with D unclear. Between the trimmed V and J ends, which lost 0 bases and 1 base, there was a span of 7 bases. Germline V gene sequence: CDR1 KGHSH, CDR2 LQKENI. This CDR3 has 14 residues. The full variable domain, with the rest looked up from reference TRBV18 and TRBJ2-7, is NAGVMQNPRHLVRRRGQEARLRCSPMKGHSHVYWYRQLPEEGLKFMVYLQKENIIDESGMPKERFSAEFPKEGPSILRIQQVVRGDSAAYFCASSPPYSSYEQYFGPGTRLTVT.

This clonotype was picked up many times. This sequence joins TRBV28 and TRBJ2-7; D unresolved. Between the trimmed V and J ends, which lost 4 bases and 3 bases, there was a span of 16 bases. The CDR3 is made up of 15 amino acids. Germline values: CDR1 MDHEN, CDR2 SYDVKM. CDR3 sequence: CASSSRPGTYYEQYF. CDR3 DNA: TGTGCCAGCAGTTCCAGGCCAGGCACCTACTACGAGCAGTACTTC.

The rearrangement uses TRBV12-3 or TRBV12-4 and TRBJ2-5; 7 bases are a match to TRBD1. The CDR3 totals 13 residues. Trimming removed 3 bases from V and 7 bases from J; junction bases left unmatched: 5. CDR3: CASSLKGAVTQYF. CDR3 in DNA: TGTGCCAGCAGTTTGAAGGGGGCAGTGACCCAGTACTTC.

This clonotype was detected many times. The chain uses TRBV7-2 and TRBJ2-1; perhaps D is TRBD1 or TRBD2 (5 bases each). This CDR3 is built from 15 residues. CDR1 and CDR2 from the germline V gene are SGHTA and FQGNSA. Trimming cost V 5 bases and J 10 bases, with 21 bases left between them. The CDR3 protein is CASSVPPGQALEQFF. Here the CDR3 DNA reads TGTGCCAGCAGCGTCCCACCGGGGCAAGCCTTGGAGCAGTTCTTC. The full variable domain, its missing parts supplied by reference TRBV7-2 and TRBJ2-1, is GAGVSQSPSNKVTEKGKDVELRCDPISGHTALYWYRQSLGQGLEFLIYFQGNSAPDKSGLPSDRFSAERTGGSVSTLTIQRTQQEDSAVYLCASSVPPGQALEQFFGPGTRLTVL.

This clonotype was found many times. This chain joins TRBV6-5 and TRBJ2-5; no clear D gene. This CDR3 region has 13 residues. The germline V gene encodes CDR1 MNHEY and CDR2 SVGAGI. V dropped 2 bases and J dropped 4 bases, with 8 bases sitting between them. The CDR3 DNA is TGTGCCAGCAGTTACGTGGGGTTAGAGACCCAGTACTTC. Amino acids: CASSYVGLETQYF.

This clonotype has at least ten counts. The J gene is TRBJ2-2, the V gene TRBV10-3; possible D gene TRBD1, 5 bases. Trimming removed 7 bases from V and 0 bases from J, with 9 bases in between. Germline V CDR1 and CDR2: ENHRY, SYGVKD. This CDR3 has 14 amino acids. CDR3 amino acids: CAIMDNSNTGELFF. The DNA of the CDR3 is TGTGCCATCATGGACAATTCGAACACCGGGGAGCTGTTTTTT.

There are many counts of this clonotype. V usage is TRBV5-1 and J usage is TRBJ2-2; TRBD2 might be the D (6 bases). The CDR3 is 14 residues long. Per the germline V gene, CDR1 is SGHRS and CDR2 is YFSETQ. V dropped 4 bases and J dropped 8 bases, with 15 bases sitting between them. CDR3 residues: CASSLGTLLGELFF. The CDR3, as DNA: TGCGCCAGCAGCCTAGGGACTCTCCTAGGGGAGCTGTTTTTT.